A single T cell receptor beta chain is shown here with its context. The antigen remains unidentified. Combined were second doses at about 4 or about 12 weeks. The table came from immunoSEQ multiplex PCR; TCRdb's copy has only in-frame clones and leaves some out. The sample has under 150,000 clones; about 90% are singletons. This record belongs to a study of T cell responses to AZD1222 COVID-19 vaccine. Study-wide findings and caveats: At 160-218 and 743-854, vaccine-associated CD4 TCRs were dominant, and they spanned spike. Donors were largely white British and mainly female; clonal diversity was possibly underestimated. Baseline seropositivity characterized only a handful of AZD1222 recipients.

CDR1 and CDR2 from the germline V gene are ENHRY and SYGVKD. The CDR3 spans 17 residues. Germline trimming cut 6 bases from V and 4 bases from J; bases unmatched to any gene: 15. The rearrangement uses TRBV10-3 and TRBJ2-5; 9 bases match TRBD2. The specimen was peripheral blood, collected 28 days after the second AZD1222 dose. The sequence was obtained from an adult who received the AZD1222 COVID-19 vaccine. The CDR3 loop is CAIRTGRAGGGPETQYF. The CDR3 region has the DNA TGTGCCATCAGGACGGGTAGAGCGGGAGGCGGCCCAGAGACCCAGTACTTC.